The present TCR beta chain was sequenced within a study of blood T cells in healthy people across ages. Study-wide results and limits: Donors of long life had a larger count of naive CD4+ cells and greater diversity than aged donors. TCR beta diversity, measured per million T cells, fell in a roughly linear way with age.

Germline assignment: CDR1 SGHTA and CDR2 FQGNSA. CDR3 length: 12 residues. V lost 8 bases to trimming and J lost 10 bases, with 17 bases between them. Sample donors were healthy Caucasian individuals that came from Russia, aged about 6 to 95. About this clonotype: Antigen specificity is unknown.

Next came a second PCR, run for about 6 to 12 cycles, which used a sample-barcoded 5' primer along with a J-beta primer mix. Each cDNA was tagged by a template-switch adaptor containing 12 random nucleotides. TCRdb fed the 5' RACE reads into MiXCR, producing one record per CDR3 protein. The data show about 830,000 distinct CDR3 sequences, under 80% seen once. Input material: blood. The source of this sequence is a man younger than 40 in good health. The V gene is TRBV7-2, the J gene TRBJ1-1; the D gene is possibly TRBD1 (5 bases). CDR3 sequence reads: CASGPGPEGAFF. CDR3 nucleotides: TGTGCCAGCGGCCCGGGACCGGAGGGAGCTTTCTTT.